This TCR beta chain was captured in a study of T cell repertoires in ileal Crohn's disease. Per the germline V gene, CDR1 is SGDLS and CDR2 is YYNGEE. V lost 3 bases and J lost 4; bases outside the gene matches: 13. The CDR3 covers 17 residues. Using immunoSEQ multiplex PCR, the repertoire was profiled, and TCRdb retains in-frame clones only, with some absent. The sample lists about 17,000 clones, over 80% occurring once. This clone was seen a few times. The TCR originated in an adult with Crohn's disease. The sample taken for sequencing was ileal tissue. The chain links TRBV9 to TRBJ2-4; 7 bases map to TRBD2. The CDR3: CASSDPREADGKNIQYF. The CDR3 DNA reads TGTGCCAGCAGCGACCCTCGGGAGGCCGACGGAAAAAACATTCAGTACTTC. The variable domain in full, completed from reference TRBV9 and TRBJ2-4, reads DSGVTQTPKHLITATGQRVTLRCSPRSGDLSVYWYQQSLDQGLQFLIQYYNGEERAKGNILERFSAQQFPDLHSELNLSSLELGDSALYFCASSDPREADGKNIQYFGAGTRLSVL.